Listed below are T cell receptor beta chains from one sample, sequenced in a study of T cells in Graves' hyperthyroidism and ophthalmopathy. TCRdb reprocessed the multiplex PCR reads via MiXCR and lists one record per CDR3 protein. This table holds approximately 370,000 distinct CDR3 sequences, 15% to 20% found once. The source material was blood. These receptors originate from a woman under 40 with Graves' hyperthyroidism that later progressed to Graves' ophthalmopathy. Both conserved end residues are part of each CDR3. D genes are given only for firm matches. Clone sizes are given selectively: once, few, many, or a class where the clone is expanded.

V gene,D gene,clone size,J gene,CDR3 protein,CDR3 DNA
TRBV2,TRBD1,many,TRBJ1-1,CAVTGGGLRYEAFF,TGTGCCGTAACAGGGGGGGGTCTAAGGTACGAAGCTTTCTTT
TRBV2,-,few,TRBJ2-2,CASSEQGPTGELFF,TGTGCCAGCAGTGAGCAGGGTCCCACCGGGGAGCTGTTTTTT
TRBV27,TRBD1,-,TRBJ1-1,CASSSRGWRDRVDTEAFF,TGTGCCAGCAGTTCCAGAGGCTGGCGGGACAGGGTGGACACTGAAGCTTTCTTT
TRBV3-1,TRBD2,many,TRBJ2-2,CASSPNSRGLSGELFF,TGTGCCAGCAGCCCCAACTCGCGGGGGTTGTCCGGGGAGCTGTTTTTT
TRBV7-9,TRBD1,many,TRBJ1-2,CASSLVQGDYGYTF,TGTGCCAGCAGCTTAGTTCAGGGGGACTATGGCTACACCTTC
TRBV6-1,-,many,TRBJ1-6,CASHYGGIGSSPLHF,TGTGCCAGCCACTACGGGGGTATTGGGAGTTCACCCCTCCACTTT
TRBV5-1,-,few,TRBJ2-7,CASSLEPGDSYEQYF,TGCGCCAGCAGCTTGGAGCCAGGGGACTCCTACGAGCAGTACTTC
TRBV28,-,many,TRBJ1-6,CASSLGRVSSYNSPLHF,TGTGCCAGCAGTTTGGGCAGGGTGAGCTCCTATAATTCACCCCTCCACTTT
TRBV28,-,many,TRBJ1-1,CASTSPGLNTEAFF,TGTGCCAGCACCAGTCCGGGATTGAACACTGAAGCTTTCTTT
TRBV30,TRBD2,-,TRBJ2-5,CAWSRPWGSGSLWEQYF,TGTGCCTGGAGTCGACCCTGGGGTAGCGGGAGCTTATGGGAGCAGTACTTC
TRBV5-1,-,many,TRBJ2-6,CASSPTTSGANVLTF,TGCGCCAGCAGCCCGACAACCTCTGGGGCCAACGTCCTGACTTTC
TRBV5-1,-,many,TRBJ2-7,CASSLATSASSYEQYF,TGCGCCAGCAGCTTGGCTACCAGCGCGTCCTCCTACGAGCAGTACTTC
TRBV7-2,-,many,TRBJ2-5,CASSLDTTIQETQYF,TGTGCCAGCAGCTTAGACACGACGATCCAAGAGACCCAGTACTTC
TRBV2,-,many,TRBJ1-5,CASSEWDLNQPQHF,TGTGCCAGCAGTGAATGGGACCTGAATCAGCCCCAGCATTTT
TRBV6-1,TRBD1,few,TRBJ2-1,CASSLQGADYNEQFF,TGTGCCAGCAGCCTACAGGGGGCTGACTACAATGAGCAGTTCTTC
TRBV9,TRBD1,many,TRBJ1-1,CASSVGTGVEAFF,TGTGCCAGCAGCGTAGGGACAGGGGTGGAAGCTTTCTTT
TRBV5-8,-,-,TRBJ1-6,CASSRVGDYNSPLHF,TGTGCCAGCAGCAGAGTAGGGGATTATAATTCACCCCTCCACTTT
TRBV27,TRBD2,many,TRBJ2-2,CASSLFPGGRAGELFF,TGTGCCAGCAGTCTATTCCCGGGGGGTCGAGCCGGGGAGCTGTTTTTT
TRBV6-1,-,many,TRBJ2-1,CASRWVSSYNEQFF,TGTGCCAGCAGATGGGTCAGCTCCTACAATGAGCAGTTCTTC
TRBV6-1,-,few,TRBJ2-7,CASSDNQVPYEQYF,TGTGCCAGCAGTGATAACCAGGTCCCCTACGAGCAGTACTTC
TRBV12-3/TRBV12-4,-,many,TRBJ2-3,CASSPLADTQYF,TGTGCCAGCAGTCCCCTAGCGGATACGCAGTATTTT
TRBV30,-,many,TRBJ2-2,CAWSVRVPGELFF,TGTGCCTGGAGTGTAAGGGTTCCCGGGGAGCTGTTTTTT
TRBV20-1,-,-,TRBJ2-7,CSAGGEGAYEQYF,TGCAGTGCTGGGGGAGAAGGGGCCTACGAGCAGTACTTC
TRBV28,-,many,TRBJ1-6,CASSLYRGSGGGSPLHF,TGTGCCAGCAGTTTGTATCGAGGGTCAGGCGGTGGTTCACCCCTCCACTTT
TRBV4-1,TRBD1,-,TRBJ2-5,CASSPGQGIGETQYF,TGCGCCAGCAGCCCGGGACAGGGTATCGGAGAGACCCAGTACTTC
TRBV20-1,TRBD2,many,TRBJ2-1,CSAPRVAGYNEQFF,TGCAGTGCCCCAAGAGTAGCGGGTTACAATGAGCAGTTCTTC
TRBV5-1,TRBD2,few,TRBJ2-3,CASSTGLASTDTQYF,TGCGCCAGCAGCACGGGACTAGCGAGCACAGATACGCAGTATTTT
TRBV5-1,-,many,TRBJ2-1,CASSLGSGYYNEQFF,TGCGCCAGCAGCCTTGGTTCGGGCTACTACAATGAGCAGTTCTTC
TRBV20-1,-,-,TRBJ1-2,CSARNRVSYDYTF,TGCAGTGCTAGAAACAGGGTTTCTTATGACTACACCTTC
TRBV13,TRBD1,-,TRBJ2-3,CASGPARQGGRADTQYF,TGTGCCAGCGGCCCCGCCCGTCAAGGGGGCAGGGCAGATACGCAGTATTTT
TRBV7-9,-,few,TRBJ2-7,CASSQNFADYEQYF,TGTGCCAGCAGCCAGAATTTCGCAGACTACGAGCAGTACTTC
TRBV6-1,-,many,TRBJ1-6,CATLGTDNSPLHF,TGTGCCACCTTAGGGACCGATAATTCACCCCTCCACTTT
TRBV12-3/TRBV12-4,-,many,TRBJ2-3,CASSSRWTPEGDTQYF,TGTGCCAGCAGTTCCCGGTGGACCCCGGAGGGAGATACGCAGTATTTT
TRBV30,-,many,TRBJ1-6,CAWSVAPSSPLHF,TGTGCCTGGAGTGTCGCGCCAAGCTCACCCCTCCACTTT
TRBV18,-,-,TRBJ1-1,CASSPPPREMNTEAFF,TGTGCCAGCTCACCACCCCCGAGGGAGATGAACACTGAAGCTTTCTTT
TRBV24-1,-,few,TRBJ2-2,CATSAPYDRNTGELFF,TGTGCCACCAGTGCCCCTTATGACAGAAACACCGGGGAGCTGTTTTTT
TRBV7-9,-,few,TRBJ1-1,CASNEDHLLEAFF,TGTGCCAGCAACGAGGACCACCTGTTGGAGGCTTTCTTT
TRBV3-1,-,many,TRBJ1-5,CASSDSYSNQPQHF,TGTGCCAGCAGCGACAGTTATAGCAATCAGCCCCAGCATTTT
TRBV12-3/TRBV12-4,TRBD2,many,TRBJ2-1,CASNRLAGILDEQFF,TGTGCCAGCAATAGACTAGCGGGAATCCTCGATGAGCAGTTCTTC
TRBV30,TRBD2,-,TRBJ2-3,CALAAGGASTDTQYF,TGTGCCTTAGCCGCGGGAGGCGCTAGCACAGATACGCAGTATTTT
TRBV3-1,-,few,TRBJ1-2,CASSLQAARGYTF,TGTGCCAGCAGCCTCCAAGCGGCGCGTGGCTACACCTTC
TRBV20-1,-,-,TRBJ2-3,CSAVTGPLGDTQYF,TGCAGTGCCGTGACTGGGCCCCTGGGAGATACGCAGTATTTT
TRBV2,-,many,TRBJ1-1,CASSVHTMEGTEAFF,TGTGCCAGCAGTGTACACACTATGGAGGGCACTGAAGCTTTCTTT
TRBV11-2,-,many,TRBJ1-3,CASSLVGRDSGNTIYF,TGTGCCAGCAGCTTAGTGGGCAGGGACTCTGGAAACACCATATATTTT
TRBV24-1,-,-,TRBJ1-5,CATSDVGDHSNQPQHF,TGTGCCACCAGTGACGTGGGAGACCATAGCAATCAGCCCCAGCATTTT
TRBV11-2,TRBD1,many,TRBJ2-7,CASSLFTGGSASYEQYF,TGTGCCAGCAGCTTATTTACAGGGGGCAGTGCGTCCTACGAGCAGTACTTC
TRBV6-1,-,many,TRBJ2-2,CASVGWGELFF,TGTGCCAGCGTAGGGTGGGGGGAGCTGTTTTTT
TRBV20-1,TRBD2,many,TRBJ2-1,CSASDVAGNSYNEQFF,TGCAGTGCTAGTGACGTAGCGGGGAACTCCTACAATGAGCAGTTCTTC
TRBV20-1,TRBD1,few,TRBJ1-6,CSAKDRVSNNSPLHF,TGCAGTGCCAAGGACAGGGTATCCAATAATTCACCCCTCCACTTT